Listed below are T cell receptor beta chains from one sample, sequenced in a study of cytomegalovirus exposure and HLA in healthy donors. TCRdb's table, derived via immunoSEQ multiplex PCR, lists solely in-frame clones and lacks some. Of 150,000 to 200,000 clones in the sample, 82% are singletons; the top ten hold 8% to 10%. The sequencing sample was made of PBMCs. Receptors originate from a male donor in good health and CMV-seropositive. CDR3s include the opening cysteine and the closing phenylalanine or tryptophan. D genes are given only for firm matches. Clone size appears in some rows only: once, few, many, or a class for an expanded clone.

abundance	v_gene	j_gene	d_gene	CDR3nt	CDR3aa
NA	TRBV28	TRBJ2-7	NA	TGTGCCAGCAGCAGTTTAAAGGACACGAAAGGCCCCTACGAGCAGTACTTC	CASSSLKDTKGPYEQYF
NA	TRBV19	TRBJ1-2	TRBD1	TGTGCCAGTAGTATAGACCCCTCCGGGGACAGCGGCAGCTACACCTTC	CASSIDPSGDSGSYTF
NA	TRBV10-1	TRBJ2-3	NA	TGCGCCAGCAGTGAGTGGGACTCCACTAGCACAGATACGCAGTATTTT	CASSEWDSTSTDTQYF
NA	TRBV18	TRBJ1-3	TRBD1	TGTGCCAGCTCACAGTACAGGGGCCGCGGAAGCTCTGGAAACACCATATATTTT	CASSQYRGRGSSGNTIYF
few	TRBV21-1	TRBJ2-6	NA	TGTGCCAGCAGGACCATTCCAGGGGGCTCTGGGGCCAACGGCCTGACTTTC	CASRTIPGGSGANGLTF
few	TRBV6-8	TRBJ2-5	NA	TGTGCCAGCAGTTACGAGGTAGAGGGAGAGACCCAGTACTTC	CASSYEVEGETQYF
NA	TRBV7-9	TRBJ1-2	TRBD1	TGTGCCAGCAGCTCGACAGGGGGTTTTAGCTTGTATGGCTACACCTTC	CASSSTGGFSLYGYTF
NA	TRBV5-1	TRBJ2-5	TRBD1	TGCGCCAGCAGCTTGGTTTTAGGGGACAGGGGGGAGACCCAGTACTTC	CASSLVLGDRGETQYF
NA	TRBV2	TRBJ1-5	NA	TGTGCCACAAGAGGGACTCACGATCAGCCCCAGCATTTT	CATRGTHDQPQHF
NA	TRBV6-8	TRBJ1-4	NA	TGTGCCAGCACCAGTCCGGGGGTTAATGAAAAACTGTTTTTT	CASTSPGVNEKLFF
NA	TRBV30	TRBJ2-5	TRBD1	TGTGCCTGGAGTGGAGACAGGGGAACGAACCAAGAGACCCAGTACTTC	CAWSGDRGTNQETQYF
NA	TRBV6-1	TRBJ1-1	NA	TGTGCCAGCAGGGCAGACTCAATACACACTGAAGCTTTCTTT	CASRADSIHTEAFF
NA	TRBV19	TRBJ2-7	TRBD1	TGTGCCAGTAGTACTGGGACAGCGAGCTCCTACGAGCAGTACTTC	CASSTGTASSYEQYF
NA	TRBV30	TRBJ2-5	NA	TGTGCCTGGAGTACAAGTGAGACCCAGTACTTC	CAWSTSETQYF
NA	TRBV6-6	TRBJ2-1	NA	TGTGCCAGCAGTTACTCGGGGGCAGACAGGGAGCAGTTCTTC	CASSYSGADREQFF
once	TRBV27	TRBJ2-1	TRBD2	TGTGCCAGCAGTCCCCGACTAGCGGCCTACAATGAGCAGTTCTTC	CASSPRLAAYNEQFF
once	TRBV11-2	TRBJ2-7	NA	TGTGCCAGCAGCCGGGACTCCACCGCCGAGCAGTACTTC	CASSRDSTAEQYF
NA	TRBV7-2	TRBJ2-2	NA	TGTGCCAGCAGGAGGTCTGGGGAGCTGTTTTTT	CASRRSGELFF
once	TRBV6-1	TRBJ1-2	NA	TGTGCCAGCAGCCAACAGGGAGACTATGGCTACACCTTC	CASSQQGDYGYTF
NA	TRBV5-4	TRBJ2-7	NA	TGTGCCAGCAGCTTGGATAGCGGTCCCTACGAGCAGTACTTC	CASSLDSGPYEQYF
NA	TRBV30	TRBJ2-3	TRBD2	TGTGCCTGGCGACTAGCGGGACTAGATACGCAGTATTTT	CAWRLAGLDTQYF
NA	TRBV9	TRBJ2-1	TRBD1	TGTGCCAGCTCCCCCGCAGGGGGCCTATCCTACAATGAGCAGTTCTTC	CASSPAGGLSYNEQFF
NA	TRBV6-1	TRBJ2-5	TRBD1	TGTGCCAGCAGTGAATGGACAGGTCGGGAGACCCAGTACTTC	CASSEWTGRETQYF
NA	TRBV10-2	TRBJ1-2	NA	TGCGCCAGCAGTGGACAGACAGTTAACTATGGCTACACCTTC	CASSGQTVNYGYTF
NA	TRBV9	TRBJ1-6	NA	TGTGCCAGCAGGACAGGAGACTCACCCCTCCACTTT	CASRTGDSPLHF
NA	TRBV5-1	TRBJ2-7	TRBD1	TGCGCCAGCAGTTCCGGGGACAGGCTCTCCTACGAGCAGTACTTC	CASSSGDRLSYEQYF
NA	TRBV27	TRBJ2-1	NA	TGTGCCAGCAGTCCCCAAAGGGGTTTCGCCTACAATGAGCAGTTCTTC	CASSPQRGFAYNEQFF
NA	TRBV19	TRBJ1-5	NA	TGTGCAAGTACTGGGCAGGCGGGTCAGCCCCAGCATTTT	CASTGQAGQPQHF
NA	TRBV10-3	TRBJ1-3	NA	TGTGCCATCAGGCCACACGAAACTGGAAACACCATATATTTT	CAIRPHETGNTIYF
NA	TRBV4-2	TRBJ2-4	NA	TGTGCCAGCAGCCAAGATTACAGTATTCGGTACTTC	CASSQDYSIRYF
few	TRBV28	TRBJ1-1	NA	TGTGCCAGCAGTTTATGGACGGGAATGAACACTGAAGCTTTCTTT	CASSLWTGMNTEAFF
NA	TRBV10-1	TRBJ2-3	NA	TGCGCCAGCAGTTCCTTATCGGGTACGCAGTATTTT	CASSSLSGTQYF
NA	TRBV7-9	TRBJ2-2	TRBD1	TGTGCCAGCAGCTTATCGGGCCTTAGGACAGGGCCGAACACCGGGGAGCTGTTTTTT	CASSLSGLRTGPNTGELFF
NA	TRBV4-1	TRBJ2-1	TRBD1	TGCGCCAGCAGCCCCGGGACAGGGGTGGATGAGCAGTTCTTC	CASSPGTGVDEQFF
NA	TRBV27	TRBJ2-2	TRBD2	TGTGCCAGCAGTAGGTTCGGAGGGGCGGGGGAAAACACCGGGGAGCTGTTTTTT	CASSRFGGAGENTGELFF
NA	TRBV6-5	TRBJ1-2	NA	TGTGCCAGCAGTTACGGTCAGGGTTTCGGCTACACCTTC	CASSYGQGFGYTF
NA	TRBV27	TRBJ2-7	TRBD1	TGTGCCAGCAGTTTGGGACAGCTAGCCTACGAGCAGTACTTC	CASSLGQLAYEQYF
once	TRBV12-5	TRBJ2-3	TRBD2	TGTGCTAGTGGTTTCACCGGGACTAGAAGTTTGGATACGCAGTATTTT	CASGFTGTRSLDTQYF
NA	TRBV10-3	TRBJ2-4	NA	TGTGCCACCGCGGGCGGAGCCAAAAACATTCAGTACTTC	CATAGGAKNIQYF
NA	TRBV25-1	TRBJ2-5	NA	TGTGCCAGCAGTGAATTTGGCGGGTATCAAGAGACCCAGTACTTC	CASSEFGGYQETQYF
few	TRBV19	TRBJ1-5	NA	TGTGCCAGTAGTGTTCCGGGACAACAGAATCAGCCCCAGCATTTT	CASSVPGQQNQPQHF
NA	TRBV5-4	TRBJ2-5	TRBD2	TGTGCCAGCAGCCCCGGACTAGCGGGGCGGCAAGAGACCCAGTACTTC	CASSPGLAGRQETQYF
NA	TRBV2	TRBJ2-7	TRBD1	TGTGCCAGCAGCTTGGACAGGGGAACCTACGAGCAGTACTTC	CASSLDRGTYEQYF